This T cell receptor beta chain emerged from a study of T-cell memory formation after mild COVID-19. Study-level points and caveats: CD4/CD8 balance held among clones contracting day 15 to 85, and later expanders leaned CD4+.

This clonotype was counted between two and nine times. Its antigen is unidentified. In TCRdb, the 5' RACE reads were re-called with MiXCR into one record per CDR3 protein. The data contain some 210,000 distinct CDR3 sequences, around 17% of them singletons. Germline CDR1 and CDR2: SGHRS and YFSETQ. The CDR3 consists of 17 residues. V shed 7 bases and J 7 bases; nucleotides not matched to a gene: 17. This sequence was found in an adult woman who had mild COVID-19 (a few samples of this study predate the infection). Cell type and time point are not known. The sample consisted of PBMCs or a T cell subset sorted from them (not recorded which). The rearrangement uses TRBV5-1 and TRBJ2-1; 10 bases map to TRBD2. Written as DNA, the CDR3 is TGCGCCAGCCGCCCCTCCGAGGGGCTAGCGGGAGCGAATGAGCAGTTCTTC. Translation: CASRPSEGLAGANEQFF.